What follows are 12 T cell receptor beta chains derived from one specimen sequenced in a study of blood T cell repertoires in COVID-19. Profiled with immunoSEQ multiplex PCR; TCRdb holds only in-frame clones, not every one. The table shows more than 40,000 clones, with nearly 90% occurring only once. The sequencing input was peripheral blood. These receptors originate from a man aged 55 to 70 with acute or convalescent COVID-19.

The genes are TRBV10-3 and TRBJ1-2, with TRBD1 identical over 9 bases. The trim removed 11 bases at V and 1 base at J, leaving 11 bases unmatched. The germline gives CDR1 ENHRY, CDR2 SYGVKD. This CDR3 has 15 amino acids. CDR3 sequence (DNA): TGTGCCGTAACAGGGGGCGAAGGATTTAACTATGGCTACACCTTC. Translated, it gives CAVTGGEGFNYGYTF.

The J gene is TRBJ1-2, the V gene TRBV6-1; TRBD1 matches 8 bases. The CDR3 spans 15 residues. The ends lost 3 bases at V and 5 bases at J; junction bases unmatched: 8. The germline V gene has CDR1 MNHNS and CDR2 SASEGT. The CDR3 sequence: CASSDIGTGGYGYTF. CDR3 sequence (DNA): TGTGCCAGCAGTGATATAGGGACAGGCGGATATGGCTACACCTTC.

This chain links TRBV2 with TRBJ1-1; D perhaps matches TRBD1 (5 bases). Trimming pared 3 bases from V and 5 bases from J, leaving 16 bases between. The CDR3 extends over 15 amino acids. CDR1 is SNHLY, CDR2 FYNNEI, per germline. The CDR3 spells CASSDMGGMVTEAFF. CDR3 nucleotide sequence: TGTGCCAGCAGTGATATGGGGGGAATGGTTACTGAAGCTTTCTTT.

The CDR3 region is CASSPLGVAEEKLFF. DNA of the CDR3: TGCGCCAGCAGCCCCCTCGGGGTAGCTGAGGAAAAACTGTTTTTT. The chain couples TRBV4-1 to TRBJ1-4; D gene unclear. Trimming stripped 4 bases from V and 8 bases from J, with 17 bases between. This CDR3 has 15 amino acids. The V gene's germline CDR1 is MGHRA and CDR2 YSYEKL.

The J gene is TRBJ2-7, the V gene TRBV2; D is perhaps TRBD2 (6 bases). V lost 6 bases to trimming and J lost 0 bases, with 12 bases between them. CDR3 length: 14 residues. The germline V gene has CDR1 SNHLY and CDR2 FYNNEI. CDR3 residues: CASRLLGGSYEQYF. The CDR3 bases are TGTGCCAGCAGGCTTCTGGGGGGCTCCTACGAGCAGTACTTC.

The genes are TRBV7-3 and TRBJ1-1; TRBD1 matches 8 bases. V shed 0 bases, J shed 1 base, and the junction held 13 bases outside the gene matches. Looked up from germline, CDR1 is SGHTA and CDR2 is FQGTGA. This CDR3 is 19 amino acids long. CDR3 loop: CASSLTGQGARGRNTEAFF. As DNA, the CDR3 is TGTGCCAGCAGCTTAACGGGGCAGGGGGCTAGAGGTCGGAACACTGAAGCTTTCTTT.

This sequence joins TRBV27 and TRBJ2-3; the match to TRBD1 covers 7 bases. The CDR3 contains 18 residues. Germline V gene lookup returns CDR1 MNHEY and CDR2 SMNVEV (reference sequence). J gave up 2 bases and V 0 bases, and 11 bases lay outside the gene matches. The chain's CDR3 is CASSLSRTGLLSTDTQYF. CDR3 bases: TGTGCCAGCAGTTTATCGAGGACAGGTCTGCTCTCCACAGATACGCAGTATTTT.

The DNA for the CDR3 is TGCGCCAGCAGCTTGCCGAGTGAGCTGTATGAAGCTTTCTTT. It is translated as CASSLPSELYEAFF. The chain recombines TRBV5-1 with TRBJ1-1; D is unresolved. V lost 1 base, J lost 7 bases, and 14 bases lay in between. This CDR3 is built from 14 residues. Germline loops: CDR1 SGHRS, CDR2 YFSETQ.

V usage is TRBV4-3 and J usage is TRBJ1-1; D gene uncertain. The CDR3 loop spans 15 amino acids. The germline V and J ends were trimmed by 1 base and 4 bases, with 13 bases remaining between them. Per germline, CDR1 LGHNA and CDR2 YSLEER. The CDR3 coding sequence is TGCGCCAGCAGCCAAGGGCCGGGAGGTCTCACTGAAGCTTTCTTT. The encoded protein is CASSQGPGGLTEAFF.

This clone appeared once. The gene calls are TRBV7-2 and TRBJ2-2; 8 bases map to TRBD2. Germline V CDR1 and CDR2: SGHTA, FQGNSA. Trimming removed 4 bases from V and 5 bases from J; junction bases left unmatched: 9. The CDR3 has 16 amino acids. CDR3 in amino acids: CASSSLGGVNTGELFF. CDR3 coding DNA: TGTGCCAGCAGCTCACTCGGGGGGGTTAATACCGGGGAGCTGTTTTTT.

The V call is TRBV6-2 or TRBV6-3, the J call TRBJ1-1, with a possible D match to TRBD1 (5 bases). Looked up from germline, CDR1 is MNHEY and CDR2 is SVGEGT. V was trimmed by 0 bases and J by 0 bases, leaving 14 bases between them. The CDR3 has 17 residues. The CDR3, as DNA: TGTGCCAGCAGTTACTCGATGGCAGGGATCATGAACACTGAAGCTTTCTTT. Protein sequence: CASSYSMAGIMNTEAFF.

The genes are TRBV6-2 or TRBV6-3 and TRBJ2-7, with D possibly matching TRBD1 (6 bases). The CDR3 is 15 residues long. The ends were cut back, 6 bases at V and 11 bases at J, with 26 bases in the middle. Germline V gives CDR1 MNHEY, CDR2 SVGEGT. The CDR3 sequence: CASSLREDSHVEEYF. The CDR3 DNA reads TGTGCCAGCAGCCTGAGAGAGGACAGCCACGTAGAGGAGTACTTC.